The 20 T cell receptor beta chains listed next were all sequenced from one sample in a study of shared clonotypes between healthy human individuals. Generated by immunoSEQ multiplex PCR, the TCRdb table keeps only in-frame clones and is missing some. The sample holds some 2,000,000 clones; 85% to 95% are singletons and the top ten take roughly 0.13%. The sample was naive CD4+ T cells sorted from blood. Indicated subset: CD45RA+ positively selected. Receptors originate from a man younger than 35 in good health.

The chain carries TRBV7-9 and TRBJ2-3, with D possibly being TRBD2 (5 bases). Germline loops: CDR1 SEHNR, CDR2 FQNEAQ (reference sequence). The ends were cut back, 3 bases at V and 3 bases at J, with 22 bases in the middle. This CDR3 is built from 18 residues. The CDR3: CASSFPRGSGKGTDTQYF. The CDR3 nucleotides read TGTGCCAGCAGCTTTCCTCGGGGTTCGGGGAAAGGGACAGATACGCAGTATTTT.

The chain joins TRBV28 to TRBJ2-5, with D perhaps matching TRBD1 (5 bases). CDR3 length equals 13 residues. Germline V CDR1 and CDR2: MDHEN, SYDVKM. Between the trimmed V and J ends, which lost 5 bases and 0 bases, there was a span of 7 bases. CDR3 DNA sequence: TGTGCCAGCAGTCAGGGAAACCAAGAGACCCAGTACTTC. Translation gives CASSQGNQETQYF.

The V gene is TRBV10-3, the J gene TRBJ2-3, with D tentatively TRBD1 (6 bases). Germline CDR1 ENHRY, CDR2 SYGVKD. The V gene lost 3 bases and the J gene lost 9 bases, with 19 bases spanning the gap. The CDR3 runs to 15 residues. The CDR3 sequence: CAISDRDKGSATQYF. CDR3 nucleotide sequence: TGTGCCATCAGTGACCGGGACAAAGGGTCGGCAACGCAGTATTTT.

This clone was detected once. The chain recombines TRBV6-6 with TRBJ1-1, with D uncertain. Germline CDR1 MNHNY, CDR2 SVGAGI (reference sequence). This CDR3 spans 15 amino acids. Trimming cost V 0 bases and J 0 bases, with 8 bases left between them. The CDR3 DNA is TGTGCCAGCAGTTACTCCAATGGTGTGAACACTGAAGCTTTCTTT. Residues: CASSYSNGVNTEAFF.

This clone was picked up one time. The rearrangement joins TRBV11-2 to TRBJ1-1; the match to TRBD1 covers 7 bases. Germline V gene data show CDR1 as SGHAT and CDR2 as FQNNGV. V lost 1 base and J lost 4; bases outside the gene matches: 9. The CDR3 covers 16 residues. The DNA for the CDR3 is TGTGCCAGCAGCTTAGCGGGGGCAGGGGGTCTCACTGAAGCTTTCTTT. Its protein is CASSLAGAGGLTEAFF.

J is TRBJ1-3 and V is TRBV19, with D perhaps TRBD1 (5 bases). Trimming stripped 7 bases from V and 0 bases from J, with 13 bases between. This CDR3 has 15 residues. Germline CDR1 and CDR2: LNHDA and SQIVND (reference sequence). The CDR3 region is CASKSGGNSGNTIYF. In DNA, the CDR3 is TGTGCCAGTAAATCGGGGGGGAACTCTGGAAACACCATATATTTT.

A note on this clone: At the DNA level, this CDR3 is encoded by other sequences in the same sample as well. The chain has TRBV30 and TRBJ2-3; no clear D gene. Germline CDR1 GTSNPN, CDR2 SVGIG (reference sequence). This CDR3 has 12 residues. The V end was cut by 2 bases, the J end by 6 bases, with 9 bases between. CDR3 region: CAWSRVGDTQYF. The CDR3, as DNA: TGTGCCTGGAGTCGGGTCGGCGATACGCAGTATTTT.

This clone has a single count. V gene TRBV28 combines with J gene TRBJ1-5; weak D call: TRBD1 (6 bases). V was pared by 7 bases and J by 3 bases, with 16 bases between. The CDR3 has 15 amino acids. Germline CDR1 reads MDHEN; CDR2 reads SYDVKM. The CDR3 sequence is CASTIGGGNNQPQHF. CDR3 nucleotides: TGTGCCAGCACCATCGGAGGGGGTAACAATCAGCCCCAGCATTTT.

The chain employs TRBV11-2 and TRBJ2-6; the match to TRBD1 covers 8 bases. Germline CDR1 is SGHAT and CDR2 is FQNNGV. V lost 6 bases to trimming and J lost 2 bases; unmatched junction nucleotides: 9. This CDR3 comprises 17 residues. The CDR3 coding sequence is TGTGCCAGCAGTCGTGGACAGGGAGAGGCTGGGGCCAACGTCCTGACTTTC. It codes for CASSRGQGEAGANVLTF. Combining the CDR3 with reference TRBV11-2 and TRBJ2-6 gives the whole variable domain EAGVAQSPRYKIIEKRQSVAFWCNPISGHATLYWYQQILGQGPKLLIQFQNNGVVDDSQLPKDRFSAERLKGVDSTLKIQPAKLEDSAVYLCASSRGQGEAGANVLTFGAGSRLTVL.

The chain uses TRBV18 and TRBJ2-1; TRBD1 agrees at 8 bases. The CDR3 loop spans 14 amino acids. Germline lookup yields CDR1 KGHSH and CDR2 LQKENI. Losses at the gene ends were 4 bases for V and 10 bases for J; bases not matched to a gene: 9. CDR3 protein: CASSLSGGLTEQFF. The CDR3 DNA reads TGTGCCAGCTCACTTTCAGGGGGCTTGACGGAGCAGTTCTTC.

The chain carries TRBV18 and TRBJ1-1; no clear D gene. This CDR3 comprises 17 residues. The V and J ends lost 6 bases and 7 bases respectively, with 27 bases between them. Germline CDR1 reads KGHSH; CDR2 reads LQKENI. Here the CDR3 DNA reads TGTGCCAGCTCCGCGAGTGGAGTTGGGAGACAAGGTGGTGAAGCTTTCTTT. Its translation is CASSASGVGRQGGEAFF.

The gene calls are TRBV15 and TRBJ1-4; 7 nucleotides line up with TRBD1. In germline, CDR1 is LNHNV, CDR2 YYDKDF (reference sequence). This CDR3 is built from 15 residues. The trim removed 1 base at V and 6 bases at J, leaving 5 bases unmatched. The CDR3 reads CATSRAGTEHEKLFF. The DNA of the CDR3 is TGTGCCACCAGCAGAGCAGGGACAGAGCATGAAAAACTGTTTTTT.

V is TRBV5-1 and J is TRBJ2-7; 11 nucleotides match TRBD1. This CDR3 region has 16 residues. V trimming: 3 bases; J trimming: 0 bases; junction bases outside the gene matches: 5. Per germline, CDR1 SGHRS and CDR2 YFSETQ. CDR3 amino acids: CASSWDRGKASYEQYF. The CDR3 DNA reads TGCGCCAGCAGCTGGGACAGGGGGAAGGCCTCCTACGAGCAGTACTTC.

The chain combines TRBV7-2 with TRBJ1-4; D not certain. The V and J ends lost 5 bases and 6 bases respectively, with 13 bases between them. There are 14 residues in the CDR3. The germline gives CDR1 SGHTA, CDR2 FQGNSA. The CDR3 nucleotides read TGTGCCAGCAGCACGGGCGGTAAAGATGAAAAACTGTTTTTT. Protein sequence: CASSTGGKDEKLFF. The complete variable domain, with remaining parts taken from reference TRBV7-2 and TRBJ1-4, reads GAGVSQSPSNKVTEKGKDVELRCDPISGHTALYWYRQSLGQGLEFLIYFQGNSAPDKSGLPSDRFSAERTGGSVSTLTIQRTQQEDSAVYLCASSTGGKDEKLFFGSGTQLSVL.

The chain couples TRBV7-2 to TRBJ2-2; TRBD2 matches 12 bases. V dropped 6 bases and J dropped 7; count of bases not matched to a gene: 6. Germline values: CDR1 SGHTA, CDR2 FQGNSA. The CDR3 consists of 15 residues. The CDR3 protein is CASRPSGGAGGELFF. In DNA form, the CDR3 reads TGTGCCAGCAGACCTAGCGGGGGGGCTGGCGGGGAGCTGTTTTTT.

In its sample, this clone was seen once. V and J are TRBV18 and TRBJ2-7; D remains unclear. V lost 4 bases and J lost 6, with 10 bases in between. Germline V gene lookup returns CDR1 KGHSH and CDR2 LQKENI. The CDR3 sequence is 12 residues long. The CDR3 sequence is CASSLQMLEQYF. CDR3 sequence (DNA): TGTGCCAGCTCACTCCAGATGCTCGAGCAGTACTTC.

V gene TRBV6-5 combines with J gene TRBJ1-5; D is uncertain. The CDR3 consists of 13 residues. CDR1 and CDR2 (germline): MNHEY, SVGAGI. V lost 2 bases and J 7 bases, leaving 9 bases between the germline ends. CDR3: CASSYGVWQPQHF. The CDR3 DNA reads TGTGCCAGCAGTTACGGGGTTTGGCAGCCCCAGCATTTT.

This sequence joins TRBV2 and TRBJ1-2; D remains unclear. The germline CDR1 and CDR2 sequences are SNHLY and FYNNEI. The CDR3 covers 11 residues. Trimming removed 7 bases at V and 6 bases at J, with 9 bases between. The CDR3 nucleotides read TGTGCCAGCATCGTCCGGAATGGCTACACCTTC. Translated: CASIVRNGYTF.

The J gene is TRBJ2-6, the V gene TRBV9; D is undetermined. V dropped 4 bases and J dropped 0 bases, with 8 bases sitting between them. There are 15 residues in the CDR3. Germline assignment: CDR1 SGDLS and CDR2 YYNGEE. This chain's CDR3 is CASSPTPSGANVLTF. The CDR3 nucleotides read TGTGCCAGCAGCCCGACACCCTCTGGGGCCAACGTCCTGACTTTC.

V usage is TRBV7-6 and J usage is TRBJ2-7, with unresolved D. The germline V gene has CDR1 SGHVS and CDR2 FNYEAQ. CDR3 size: 13 residues. The ends were cut back, 3 bases at V and 0 bases at J, with 6 bases in the middle. This CDR3 is CASSFDRSYEQYF. Written as DNA, the CDR3 is TGTGCCAGCAGCTTCGACCGCTCCTACGAGCAGTACTTC.